These 8 T cell receptor beta chains share one sample of origin, sequenced in a study of blood T cells in healthy people across ages. Sample-barcoded 5' priming and a J-beta primer mix drove a second PCR of about 6 to 12 cycles. TCRdb fed the 5' RACE reads into MiXCR, producing one record per CDR3 protein. This table has about 1.8 million distinct CDR3 sequences, around 48% appearing once. Sequencing was performed on blood. The source is a woman aged 40 to 49 in good health.

There are a few counts of this clonotype. V is TRBV5-6 and J is TRBJ2-3; no definite D call. The CDR3 consists of 14 residues. Germline loops: CDR1 SGHDT, CDR2 YYEEEE. V shed 1 base and J shed 3 bases, with 9 bases lying between them. CDR3 in DNA: TGTGCCAGCAGCTTGTTTACCACGACAGATACGCAGTATTTT. The encoded protein is CASSLFTTTDTQYF.

The J gene is TRBJ2-7, the V gene TRBV7-2; possible D gene TRBD2, 6 bases. The germline V gene has CDR1 SGHTA and CDR2 FQGNSA. The length of the CDR3 is 17 residues. Trimming took 4 bases from V and 1 from J, leaving 20 bases between them. CDR3 nucleotides: TGTGCCAGCAGCTACCTACTCAGGGTGGGGGGATCCTACGAGCAGTACTTC. Protein product: CASSYLLRVGGSYEQYF. The full variable domain, rest sourced from reference TRBV7-2 and TRBJ2-7, is GAGVSQSPSNKVTEKGKDVELRCDPISGHTALYWYRQSLGQGLEFLIYFQGNSAPDKSGLPSDRFSAERTGGSVSTLTIQRTQQEDSAVYLCASSYLLRVGGSYEQYFGPGTRLTVT.

The chain employs TRBV27 and TRBJ2-5; perhaps TRBD2 as D (7 bases). Germline CDR1 MNHEY, CDR2 SMNVEV (reference sequence). There are 16 residues in the CDR3. Trimming removed 2 bases from V and 11 bases from J, with 24 bases in between. CDR3 loop: CASSLSRGAMSYGQYF. The CDR3 nucleotides read TGTGCCAGCAGTTTAAGTCGGGGGGCAATGAGCTACGGGCAGTACTTC.

This clonotype was seen more than once but under ten times. The junction and the germline gene differ at one end; a read error may be behind it. The chain joins TRBV7-7 to TRBJ2-1; D is possibly TRBD1 or TRBD2 (5 bases each). There are 14 residues in the CDR3. Germline loops: CDR1 SSHAT, CDR2 FNYEAQ (reference sequence). The CDR3 protein is CASSLSWGLNEQFF. CDR3 in DNA: TGTGCTAGCAGCTTATCTTGGGGGTTAAATGAGCAGTTCTTC.

Only one count was recorded for this clonotype. J is TRBJ1-4 and V is TRBV4-3; TRBD1 might be the D (5 bases). With 1 base removed from V and 2 bases from J, the gap between germline ends came to 11 bases. The CDR3 sequence is 16 residues long. Germline V gene data show CDR1 as LGHNA and CDR2 as YSLEER. CDR3: CASSQVGRGTNEKLFF. Written as DNA, the CDR3 is TGCGCCAGCAGCCAAGTAGGTCGGGGCACTAATGAAAAACTGTTTTTT.

The chain couples TRBV9 to TRBJ2-3; D is ambiguous. The CDR3 spans 14 residues. Germline loops: CDR1 SGDLS, CDR2 YYNGEE. Trimming left V 0 bases short and J 4 bases short, with 9 bases between. Here the CDR3 reads CASSVAISPDTQYF. CDR3 sequence (DNA): TGTGCCAGCAGCGTAGCTATATCCCCAGATACGCAGTATTTT.

The chain is built from TRBV28 and TRBJ1-5; weak D call: TRBD1 (5 bases). The CDR3 loop spans 16 amino acids. Germline CDR1 and CDR2: MDHEN and SYDVKM. Trimming removed 5 bases at V and 5 bases at J, with 19 bases between. DNA of the CDR3: TGTGCCAGCAGTCAGCTACTAGGGGACGGAGATCAGCCCCAGCATTTT. Its protein is CASSQLLGDGDQPQHF.

This clonotype was found a few times. The chain carries TRBV2 and TRBJ2-5; D might be TRBD2 (5 bases). The CDR3 length is 15 residues. The ends were cut back, 4 bases at V and 0 bases at J, with 12 bases in the middle. Germline CDR1 reads SNHLY; CDR2 reads FYNNEI. Here the CDR3 DNA reads TGTGCCAGCAGTGGGGTTCTAGCACACCAAGAGACCCAGTACTTC. Translated, it gives CASSGVLAHQETQYF.